The 25 T cell receptor beta chains listed next were all sequenced from one sample in a study of blood T cell repertoires in COVID-19 (TCRdb year 2020). Library preparation was by the immunoSEQ multiplex PCR assay. The source is immuneACCESS, and TCRdb retained only in-frame sequences with V and J called. Part of the clones is not carried over; for the studies checked, unresolved V genes explain less than half of this, and the remainder is unexplained. The sample has 71,000 or so clones on record, over 75% of them singletons. The ten largest clones capture approximately 12% of the sample. Sequences were obtained from peripheral blood. These receptors were collected from a man in his fifties with acute or convalescent COVID-19.

The rearrangement uses TRBV7-9 and TRBJ1-5, with D maybe TRBD1 (5 bases). The CDR3 length is 14 residues. Per the germline V gene, CDR1 is SEHNR and CDR2 is FQNEAQ (reference sequence). Trimming stripped 5 bases from V and 7 bases from J, with 15 bases between. In DNA form, the CDR3 reads TGTGCCAGCAGCCACACTACGGGGGAACAGCCCCAGCATTTT. Translating gives CASSHTTGEQPQHF.

The CDR3 protein is CASSPGTGDFGSPLHF. The CDR3 nucleotides are TGTGCCAGCAGCCCCGGGACAGGGGATTTTGGGTCACCCCTCCACTTT. The rearrangement links TRBV9 to TRBJ1-6; 10 nucleotides line up with TRBD1. Germline CDR1 SGDLS, CDR2 YYNGEE. The V and J ends lost 4 bases and 10 bases, in that order; junction bases with no gene match: 11. This CDR3 is built from 16 residues.

This clone was detected a few times. V usage is TRBV19 and J usage is TRBJ1-1; D perhaps matches TRBD1 (6 bases). V lost 3 bases and J 1 base, leaving 12 bases between the germline ends. Germline V gene lookup returns CDR1 LNHDA and CDR2 SQIVND (reference sequence). The CDR3 loop spans 15 amino acids. CDR3 bases: TGTGCCAGTAGTATTCCTAGGACAGCGAACACTGAAGCTTTCTTT. Translated, it gives CASSIPRTANTEAFF. The whole variable domain, remainder taken from reference TRBV19 and TRBJ1-1, is DGGITQSPKYLFRKEGQNVTLSCEQNLNHDAMYWYRQDPGQGLRLIYYSQIVNDFQKGDIAEGYSVSREKKESFPLTVTSAQKNPTAFYLCASSIPRTANTEAFFGQGTRLTVV.

The CDR3 spells CASREQGSPLHF. The CDR3 nucleotides read TGTGCCAGCAGGGAACAGGGGTCACCCCTCCACTTT. The rearrangement uses TRBV2 and TRBJ1-6, with TRBD1 matching over 7 bases. The germline CDR1 and CDR2 sequences are SNHLY and FYNNEI. V shed 6 bases and J 10 bases; nucleotides not matched to a gene: 3. The CDR3 loop spans 12 amino acids. The full variable domain, its missing parts supplied by reference TRBV2 and TRBJ1-6, is EPEVTQTPSHQVTQMGQEVILRCVPISNHLYFYWYRQILGQKVEFLVSFYNNEISEKSEIFDDQFSVERPDGSNFTLKIRSTKLEDSAMYFCASREQGSPLHFGNGTRLTVT.

This chain connects TRBV27 to TRBJ1-5; D not resolved. The CDR3 runs to 13 residues. CDR1 is MNHEY, CDR2 SMNVEV, per germline (reference sequence). The ends were cut back, 2 bases at V and 6 bases at J, with 8 bases in the middle. The CDR3 DNA is TGTGCCAGCAGTTTACGGGTTAGTCAGCCCCAGCATTTT. Its translation is CASSLRVSQPQHF.

The chain recombines TRBV5-1 with TRBJ2-7; a weak D match, TRBD1 (6 bases). V lost 0 bases to trimming and J lost 5 bases, with 15 bases between them. This CDR3 contains 15 residues. Germline CDR1 is SGHRS and CDR2 is YFSETQ. The CDR3 DNA follows: TGCGCCAGCAGCTTGGGTGGGCAGGGGTTCAACGAGCAGTACTTC. Protein: CASSLGGQGFNEQYF. The whole variable domain, remainder taken from reference TRBV5-1 and TRBJ2-7, is KAGVTQTPRYLIKTRGQQVTLSCSPISGHRSVSWYQQTPGQGLQFLFEYFSETQRNKGNFPGRFSGRQFSNSRSEMNVSTLELGDSALYLCASSLGGQGFNEQYFGPGTRLTVT.

The chain employs TRBV28 and TRBJ2-5; a possible D gene is TRBD2 (5 bases). V gave up 3 bases and J gave up 5 bases, with 13 bases separating them. Germline V CDR1 and CDR2: MDHEN, SYDVKM. The CDR3 is 14 residues long. The CDR3 DNA reads TGTGCCAGCAGTTTCGCATTCCGCGGGGAGACCCAGTACTTC. This encodes CASSFAFRGETQYF. The whole variable domain, remainder taken from reference TRBV28 and TRBJ2-5, is DVKVTQSSRYLVKRTGEKVFLECVQDMDHENMFWYRQDPGLGLRLIYFSYDVKMKEKGDIPEGYSVSREKKERFSLILESASTNQTSMYLCASSFAFRGETQYFGPGTRLLVL.

V and J are TRBV10-2 and TRBJ1-1; D remains unclear. Trimming took 3 bases from V and 6 from J, leaving 14 bases between them. Germline V CDR1 and CDR2: WSHSY, SAAADI. This CDR3 is built from 14 residues. The CDR3, as DNA: TGCGCCAGCAGTGACATGAGGGTTATGGCTGAAGCTTTCTTT. Encoded protein: CASSDMRVMAEAFF.

The V and J genes are TRBV4-1 and TRBJ2-3; D remains ambiguous. The CDR3 has 13 amino acids. Trimming cost V 1 base and J 4 bases, with 6 bases left between them. The germline gives CDR1 MGHRA, CDR2 YSYEKL. CDR3 region: CASSQVLADTQYF. In nucleotides, the CDR3 is TGCGCCAGCAGCCAAGTACTCGCAGATACGCAGTATTTT.

The J gene is TRBJ2-7, the V gene TRBV7-2; a possible D gene is TRBD1 (6 bases). This CDR3 contains 13 residues. From germline, CDR1 is SGHTA and CDR2 FQGNSA. V lost 5 bases, J lost 4 bases, and 12 bases lay in between. The CDR3 is CASSSQGSYEQYF. The CDR3 DNA is TGTGCCAGCAGCAGTCAGGGGTCTTACGAGCAGTACTTC.

The rearrangement joins TRBV7-2 to TRBJ2-7; 9 nucleotides agree with TRBD2. This CDR3 has 15 residues. V dropped 5 bases and J dropped 10; count of bases not matched to a gene: 15. The germline V gene encodes CDR1 SGHTA and CDR2 FQGNSA. The CDR3 loop is CASSLGGGAAPLQYF. Here the CDR3 DNA reads TGTGCCAGCAGCCTCGGCGGGGGGGCGGCCCCGCTACAGTACTTC.

J is TRBJ2-7 and V is TRBV7-2; 7 bases align to TRBD2. The CDR3 is 15 amino acids. V gave up 4 bases and J gave up 6 bases; unmatched junction bases: 12. Per the germline V gene, CDR1 is SGHTA and CDR2 is FQGNSA. The DNA of the CDR3 is TGTGCCAGCAGCTCCTCAATTGGCGGGAGAGCCGAGCAGTACTTC. Translation: CASSSSIGGRAEQYF.

This clone turned up a few times. This sequence joins TRBV27 and TRBJ2-1, with D unclear. The V and J ends lost 6 bases and 3 bases respectively, with 15 bases between them. The CDR3 is 15 residues long. Germline assignment: CDR1 MNHEY and CDR2 SMNVEV (reference sequence). This chain's CDR3 is CASRVRDLNYNEQFF. In DNA form, the CDR3 reads TGTGCCAGCAGGGTGAGAGATCTAAACTACAATGAGCAGTTCTTC.

The rearrangement uses TRBV28 and TRBJ2-1; tentatively, D is TRBD2 (5 bases). Germline V gives CDR1 MDHEN, CDR2 SYDVKM. Deletions cut 4 bases from V and 0 bases from J, with 13 bases between. The CDR3 consists of 16 residues. CDR3 amino acids: CASSSSDYSSYNEQFF. DNA for the CDR3: TGTGCCAGCAGTTCTTCAGACTACTCCTCCTACAATGAGCAGTTCTTC.

The V and J genes are TRBV2 and TRBJ1-2; tentative D call: TRBD1 (5 bases). Per germline, CDR1 SNHLY and CDR2 FYNNEI. This CDR3 region has 13 residues. V lost 10 bases to trimming and J lost 1 base, with 13 bases between them. The CDR3 sequence is CAIMFDSNYGYTF. The CDR3 DNA follows: TGTGCCATCATGTTCGACAGTAACTATGGCTACACCTTC.

The chain carries TRBV7-9 and TRBJ2-6; TRBD1 matches at 8 bases. The trim removed 5 bases at V and 0 bases at J, leaving 6 bases unmatched. The CDR3 consists of 17 residues. Looked up from germline, CDR1 is SEHNR and CDR2 is FQNEAQ (reference sequence). The CDR3 here is CASSLGTGRSGANVLTF. For the CDR3, the DNA is TGTGCCAGCAGCCTGGGGACAGGCCGCTCTGGGGCCAACGTCCTGACTTTC.

The J gene is TRBJ1-2, the V gene TRBV30; 10 bases map to TRBD1. The J segment lost 5 bases and the V segment lost 2 bases, leaving 2 bases of the junction unmatched. Germline CDR1 reads GTSNPN; CDR2 reads SVGIG (reference sequence). This CDR3 is 13 amino acids long. In DNA, the CDR3 is TGTGCCTGGAGTCCGGACAGGGGGTATGGCTACACCTTC. This encodes CAWSPDRGYGYTF.

V gene TRBV4-2 combines with J gene TRBJ2-2; 7 bases are shared with TRBD2. The CDR3 is 16 amino acids. Losses at the gene ends were 2 bases for V and 4 bases for J; bases not matched to a gene: 7. Germline loops: CDR1 LGHNA, CDR2 YNFKEQ. This chain's CDR3 is CASSQPQGGTTGELFF. The CDR3, as DNA: TGTGCCAGCAGCCAACCTCAGGGAGGGACCACCGGGGAGCTGTTTTTT.

V is TRBV6-5 and J is TRBJ1-2; tentatively, D is TRBD1 (5 bases). Per germline, CDR1 MNHEY and CDR2 SVGAGI. The V and J ends lost 10 bases and 3 bases respectively, with 21 bases between them. This CDR3 has 15 residues. The CDR3 spells CATRRGGDFYYGYTF. In nucleotides, the CDR3 is TGTGCCACACGTCGGGGGGGAGATTTTTACTATGGCTACACCTTC.

The rearrangement uses TRBV4-1 and TRBJ2-3, with TRBD2 matching 11 bases. CDR3 length: 19 amino acids. The germline gives CDR1 MGHRA, CDR2 YSYEKL. V shed 2 bases, J shed 0 bases, and the junction held 10 bases outside the gene matches. The chain's CDR3 is CASSQPSGGSRSSTDTQYF. CDR3 DNA sequence: TGCGCCAGCAGCCAACCTAGCGGGGGGTCTCGATCTAGCACAGATACGCAGTATTTT.

The genes are TRBV7-2 and TRBJ2-7; D is undetermined. Germline CDR1 reads SGHTA; CDR2 reads FQGNSA. This CDR3 spans 16 amino acids. Trimming removed 1 base at V and 2 bases at J, with 15 bases between. The CDR3 is CASSLGPTYAPYEQYF. In DNA form, the CDR3 reads TGTGCCAGCAGCTTAGGCCCCACCTACGCTCCCTACGAGCAGTACTTC.

This clone was counted a few times. Other DNA sequences from this sample encode an identical CDR3 as well. The chain recombines TRBV4-3 with TRBJ1-2; 10 bases fit TRBD1. CDR3 length: 14 amino acids. In germline, CDR1 is LGHNA, CDR2 YSLEER. Trimming at V came to 2 bases and at J to 8 bases, leaving 5 bases not matched to a gene. The CDR3 region has the DNA TGCGCCAGCAGCCAAACCGGGACAGGGGAGGGCTACACCTTC. Its translation: CASSQTGTGEGYTF.

This chain links TRBV7-3 with TRBJ2-2; possible D gene TRBD2, 5 bases. The CDR3 contains 15 residues. Germline V gene sequence: CDR1 SGHTA, CDR2 FQGTGA. V was pared by 5 bases and J by 4 bases, with 14 bases between. As DNA, the CDR3 is TGTGCCAGCAGCCTAGGGAGACGCGCCACCGGGGAGCTGTTTTTT. It is translated as CASSLGRRATGELFF.

V usage is TRBV27 and J usage is TRBJ2-6; 7 positions match TRBD1. Germline lookup yields CDR1 MNHEY and CDR2 SMNVEV (reference sequence). With V trimmed by 6 bases and J by 2 bases, 10 bases remained unmatched. The CDR3 contains 17 residues. Here the CDR3 reads CASSRTDRVAGANVLTF. CDR3 bases: TGTGCCAGCAGCCGCACCGACAGGGTAGCTGGGGCCAACGTCCTGACTTTC.

The chain links TRBV19 to TRBJ1-2; 7 bases are a match to TRBD1. This CDR3 region has 11 residues. Germline CDR1 and CDR2: LNHDA and SQIVND (reference sequence). J lost 6 bases, V lost 10 bases, and 5 bases had no gene match. CDR3 region: CATTTGNGYTF. The CDR3, as DNA: TGTGCCACCACGACAGGGAATGGCTACACCTTC. The full variable domain, completed using reference TRBV19 and TRBJ1-2, is DGGITQSPKYLFRKEGQNVTLSCEQNLNHDAMYWYRQDPGQGLRLIYYSQIVNDFQKGDIAEGYSVSREKKESFPLTVTSAQKNPTAFYLCATTTGNGYTFGSGTRLTVV.